The 25 T cell receptor beta chains reported below all come from one sample, sequenced in a study of blood T cell repertoires in COVID-19. The protocol was immunoSEQ multiplex PCR, while the TCRdb copy is restricted to in-frame clones and leaves out a portion. The sample lists 70,000 to 95,000 clones, around 90% occurring once. The sequenced sample consisted of peripheral blood. These receptors were collected from a human donor with active COVID-19. The donor label of this sample is uncertain.

The J gene is TRBJ2-5, the V gene TRBV29-1; 13 bases line up with TRBD2. The germline V gene has CDR1 SQVTM and CDR2 ANQGSEA. The ends lost 6 bases at V and 1 base at J; junction bases unmatched: 2. The CDR3 sequence is 14 residues long. This CDR3 reads CSVGLAGVQETQYF. DNA of the CDR3: TGCAGCGTCGGACTAGCGGGGGTCCAAGAGACCCAGTACTTC.

This chain links TRBV28 with TRBJ2-5, with a possible D match to TRBD1 (5 bases). CDR1 MDHEN and CDR2 SYDVKM come from the germline V gene. The germline V and J ends were trimmed by 3 bases and 2 bases, with 10 bases remaining between them. The CDR3 runs 14 residues. The CDR3 DNA is TGTGCCAGCAGTTTTCTACAGGTACAAGAGACCCAGTACTTC. Its translation: CASSFLQVQETQYF.

This chain joins TRBV6-5 and TRBJ2-2, with D maybe TRBD2 (7 bases). Trimming removed 7 bases from V and 3 bases from J, with 15 bases in between. This CDR3 region has 15 residues. Looked up from germline, CDR1 is MNHEY and CDR2 is SVGAGI. CDR3 sequence reads: CASMTGGRHTGELFF. CDR3 sequence (DNA): TGTGCCAGCATGACCGGGGGGCGTCACACCGGGGAGCTGTTTTTT.

The chain is built from TRBV7-2 and TRBJ2-3; D is unresolved. The V gene's germline CDR1 is SGHTA and CDR2 FQGNSA. The CDR3 loop spans 13 amino acids. The V gene lost 2 bases and the J gene lost 0 bases, with 3 bases spanning the gap. The CDR3 reads CASSLPSTDTQYF. Here the CDR3 DNA reads TGTGCCAGCAGCTTACCTAGCACAGATACGCAGTATTTT. Looking up the rest from reference TRBV7-2 and TRBJ2-3 gives the full variable domain: GAGVSQSPSNKVTEKGKDVELRCDPISGHTALYWYRQSLGQGLEFLIYFQGNSAPDKSGLPSDRFSAERTGGSVSTLTIQRTQQEDSAVYLCASSLPSTDTQYFGPGTRLTVL.

The V and J genes are TRBV5-4 and TRBJ1-6; 7 bases match TRBD1. Looked up from germline, CDR1 is SGHNT and CDR2 is YYREEE (reference sequence). This CDR3 is 16 amino acids long. Losses at the gene ends were 4 bases for V and 5 bases for J; bases not matched to a gene: 9. CDR3: CASSAGQIPNNSPLHF. The CDR3 DNA is TGTGCCAGCAGCGCGGGACAGATTCCAAATAATTCACCCCTCCACTTT.

V is TRBV5-4 and J is TRBJ2-7; D might be TRBD2 (6 bases). This CDR3 is 13 amino acids long. Trimming stripped 0 bases from V and 9 bases from J, with 13 bases between. Germline V CDR1 and CDR2: SGHNT, YYREEE (reference sequence). The CDR3 DNA reads TGTGCCAGCAGCTTGGCTACATATAGCGGGCAGTACTTC. It encodes CASSLATYSGQYF.

The V gene is TRBV13, the J gene TRBJ2-1; weak D call: TRBD2 (7 bases). Germline loops: CDR1 PRHDT, CDR2 FYEKMQ (reference sequence). V lost 3 bases to trimming and J lost 8 bases, with 20 bases between them. This CDR3 region has 16 residues. The CDR3 is CASSFGGGRRVDEQFF. In nucleotides, the CDR3 is TGTGCCAGCAGCTTCGGCGGGGGCCGTCGGGTGGATGAGCAGTTCTTC.

This clone was seen once. The chain carries TRBV3-1 (or the pseudogene TRBV3-2) and TRBJ1-6; possibly TRBD1 for D (6 bases). This CDR3 has 18 amino acids. V shed 0 bases and J shed 6 bases, with 18 bases lying between them. Per germline, CDR1 LGHDT and CDR2 YNNKEL (reference sequence). CDR3 sequence (DNA): TGTGCCAGCAGCCAAGATCCCAGGGAAAGGGGGTGTAATTCACCCCTCCACTTT. Translation: CASSQDPRERGCNSPLHF.

This rearrangement joins TRBV19 to TRBJ2-5; the match to TRBD1 covers 7 bases. The CDR3 length is 16 residues. The junction had 10 bases not matched to a gene; V was cut back by 3 bases and J by 3 bases. Germline V gene lookup returns CDR1 LNHDA and CDR2 SQIVND (reference sequence). CDR3: CASSISAGTEKETQYF. The CDR3 DNA is TGTGCCAGTAGTATCTCTGCCGGGACAGAAAAAGAGACCCAGTACTTC.

The chain links TRBV3-1 (or the pseudogene TRBV3-2) to TRBJ2-2; 10 bases align to TRBD2. In germline, CDR1 is LGHDT, CDR2 YNNKEL (reference sequence). V dropped 2 bases and J dropped 3; count of bases not matched to a gene: 6. CDR3 size: 17 residues. CDR3 nucleotides: TGTGCCAGCAGCCAACCTAGCGGGGGTACGTACACCGGGGAGCTGTTTTTT. It encodes CASSQPSGGTYTGELFF.

The chain couples TRBV13 to TRBJ2-5, with D possibly being TRBD2 (6 bases). Trimming removed 0 bases from V and 7 bases from J, with 15 bases in between. The CDR3 is made up of 15 amino acids. The germline CDR1 and CDR2 sequences are PRHDT and FYEKMQ (reference sequence). In DNA form, the CDR3 reads TGTGCCAGCAGCTTAGGCCGGGGACCCGGGGGGACCCAGTACTTC. It is translated as CASSLGRGPGGTQYF.

The chain has TRBV6-5 and TRBJ1-2; D perhaps matches TRBD1 (6 bases). CDR1 MNHEY and CDR2 SVGAGI come from the germline V gene. The CDR3 length is 13 residues. Trimming cost V 6 bases and J 6 bases, with 14 bases left between them. CDR3 nucleotides: TGTGCCAGCAGCACCGGGACACTCGATGGCTACACCTTC. Translating it yields CASSTGTLDGYTF.

The chain employs TRBV3-1 (or the pseudogene TRBV3-2) and TRBJ2-7; tentative D call: TRBD2 (5 bases). V gave up 5 bases and J gave up 4 bases, with 18 bases separating them. CDR1 is LGHDT, CDR2 YNNKEL, per germline (reference sequence). The CDR3 extends over 15 amino acids. The CDR3 DNA follows: TGTGCCAGCAGCGACGCCGGGTTAGCGAAGTACGAGCAGTACTTC. This gives the protein CASSDAGLAKYEQYF.

V is TRBV7-8 and J is TRBJ2-5; 8 nucleotides line up with TRBD1. Germline V gives CDR1 SGHVS, CDR2 FQNEAQ. Losses at the gene ends were 1 base for V and 0 bases for J; bases not matched to a gene: 4. The CDR3 consists of 16 residues. CDR3 in amino acids: CASSLEPGQDQETQYF. The CDR3 DNA sequence: TGTGCCAGCAGCTTAGAACCGGGACAGGACCAAGAGACCCAGTACTTC.

This sequence joins TRBV28 and TRBJ2-2, with D tentatively TRBD1 (6 bases). The germline V gene has CDR1 MDHEN and CDR2 SYDVKM. The V and J ends lost 2 bases and 7 bases respectively, with 11 bases between them. The CDR3 length is 14 residues. The CDR3 protein is CASSLQGIDGELFF. CDR3 nucleotide sequence: TGTGCCAGCAGTTTACAGGGGATCGACGGGGAGCTGTTTTTT.

J is TRBJ1-1 and V is TRBV28; D call uncertain. This CDR3 comprises 12 residues. The ends were cut back, 7 bases at V and 4 bases at J, with 10 bases in the middle. Germline V gene sequence: CDR1 MDHEN, CDR2 SYDVKM. This CDR3 reads CASTSEGTEAFF. The CDR3, as DNA: TGTGCCAGCACCTCAGAGGGCACTGAAGCTTTCTTT.

This chain joins TRBV19 and TRBJ2-1, with D perhaps matching TRBD1 (6 bases). The CDR3 has 16 amino acids. The germline V gene encodes CDR1 LNHDA and CDR2 SQIVND (reference sequence). Trimming removed 3 bases at V and 6 bases at J, with 18 bases between. The CDR3 coding sequence is TGTGCCAGTAGTATGGGGGCAGGGGCCGCGGGCAATGAGCAGTTCTTC. Translating gives CASSMGAGAAGNEQFF. The full variable domain, with the rest looked up from reference TRBV19 and TRBJ2-1, is DGGITQSPKYLFRKEGQNVTLSCEQNLNHDAMYWYRQDPGQGLRLIYYSQIVNDFQKGDIAEGYSVSREKKESFPLTVTSAQKNPTAFYLCASSMGAGAAGNEQFFGPGTRLTVL.

The chain links TRBV6-5 to TRBJ2-7; 11 bases match TRBD1. This CDR3 is built from 14 residues. The junction had 4 bases not matched to a gene; V was cut back by 6 bases and J by 3 bases. Germline V gene data show CDR1 as MNHEY and CDR2 as SVGAGI. This CDR3 reads CASRWGQGDYEQYF. CDR3 DNA sequence: TGTGCCAGCAGGTGGGGACAGGGGGACTACGAGCAGTACTTC.

J is TRBJ2-2 and V is TRBV5-4, with TRBD1 matching over 8 bases. This CDR3 is built from 15 residues. CDR1 SGHNT and CDR2 YYREEE come from the germline V gene (reference sequence). Trimming removed 5 bases from V and 1 base from J; junction bases left unmatched: 4. The CDR3 DNA reads TGTGCCAGCAGACCCGGACAGGGGAACACCGGGGAGCTGTTTTTT. Translated, it gives CASRPGQGNTGELFF.

This clone was recorded once. The chain combines TRBV5-1 with TRBJ2-5, with D uncertain. The V end was cut by 5 bases, the J end by 4 bases, with 12 bases between. Germline-derived CDR1 and CDR2 are SGHRS and YFSETQ. The CDR3 consists of 13 residues. The CDR3 DNA reads as TGCGCCAGCAGAAGTTCCGCCAGAGAGACCCAGTACTTC. As protein: CASRSSARETQYF.

The chain combines TRBV5-1 with TRBJ2-1; 12 bases fit TRBD1. Germline V gene lookup returns CDR1 SGHRS and CDR2 YFSETQ. J lost 6 bases, V lost 4 bases, and 2 bases had no gene match. The CDR3 spans 14 residues. The CDR3 protein is CASSRDRGLNEQFF. CDR3 bases: TGCGCCAGCAGCAGGGACAGGGGGCTCAATGAGCAGTTCTTC.

This clone was found a few times. The gene calls are TRBV7-2 and TRBJ2-2; TRBD1 aligns across 9 bases. CDR1 is SGHTA and CDR2 is FQGNSA in the germline V gene. The V segment lost 5 bases and the J segment 3 bases; nucleotides outside the gene matches: 4. The CDR3 spans 15 residues. The CDR3 sequence is CASSGDRGYTGELFF. The CDR3 DNA is TGTGCCAGCAGCGGAGACAGGGGGTACACCGGGGAGCTGTTTTTT.

The chain recombines TRBV5-6 with TRBJ1-5; D gene unclear. This CDR3 region has 13 residues. The V gene lost 0 bases and the J gene lost 7 bases, with 8 bases spanning the gap. Germline CDR1 SGHDT, CDR2 YYEEEE. The CDR3 nucleotides read TGTGCCAGCAGCTTGGATCAGAACCAGCCCCAGCATTTT. Translation gives CASSLDQNQPQHF.

For the CDR3, the DNA is TGTGCCAGCAGCCCGCCCGAGGGTGAGCAGTTCTTC. Encoded protein: CASSPPEGEQFF. This rearrangement joins TRBV5-4 to TRBJ2-1; TRBD2 might be the D (5 bases). V was clipped by 4 bases and J by 9 bases, with 11 bases between them. The CDR3 has 12 amino acids. Germline-derived CDR1 and CDR2 are SGHNT and YYREEE (reference sequence).

The chain has TRBV7-2 and TRBJ2-7, with a weak D call TRBD2 (5 bases). The length of the CDR3 is 12 residues. From germline, CDR1 is SGHTA and CDR2 FQGNSA. Deletions cut 5 bases from V and 3 bases from J, with 8 bases between. CDR3 DNA: TGTGCCAGCAGCCCCGACTACTACGAGCAGTACTTC. Its translation is CASSPDYYEQYF.